These T cell receptor beta chains were read from a single sample in a study of neurological immune-mediated disorders. Each CDR3 protein is one row after TCRdb ran MiXCR on the 5' RACE reads. The table records about 46,000 distinct CDR3 sequences, 1.5% to 2% of them present only once. The sample comprised PBMCs. Receptor source: a woman aged 40 to 55 with multiple sclerosis. Each CDR3 is given with its conserved first and last residue. A D gene is named only where the DNA matches it firmly. Clone size is stated in some rows and not others, as once, few, many or a class when expanded.

clone_size: many; j_call: TRBJ2-1; d_call: TRBD2; v_call: TRBV20-1; cdr3_aa: CSARGGGPYNEQFF; cdr3_nt: TGCAGTGCTAGGGGCGGGGGGCCCTACAATGAGCAGTTCTTC
clone_size: many; j_call: TRBJ2-7; d_call: NA; v_call: TRBV5-6; cdr3_aa: CASSQKWDSYSYEQYF; cdr3_nt: TGTGCCAGCAGCCAAAAATGGGACTCATACTCCTACGAGCAGTACTTC
clone_size: many; j_call: TRBJ2-3; d_call: NA; v_call: TRBV6-4; cdr3_aa: CASREDGSTDTQYF; cdr3_nt: TGTGCCAGCCGGGAAGACGGAAGCACAGATACGCAGTATTTT
clone_size: many; j_call: TRBJ2-7; d_call: NA; v_call: TRBV5-1; cdr3_aa: CASSLQGREQYF; cdr3_nt: TGCGCCAGCAGCTTACAAGGCCGCGAGCAGTACTTC
clone_size: many; j_call: TRBJ2-3; d_call: NA; v_call: TRBV9; cdr3_aa: CASSVRDPFTDTQYF; cdr3_nt: TGTGCCAGCAGCGTCCGGGACCCCTTCACAGATACGCAGTATTTT
clone_size: many; j_call: TRBJ1-5; d_call: NA; v_call: TRBV20-1; cdr3_aa: CSARTQPDQPQHF; cdr3_nt: TGCAGTGCTAGGACTCAACCAGATCAGCCCCAGCATTTT
clone_size: many; j_call: TRBJ1-1; d_call: TRBD1; v_call: TRBV7-9; cdr3_aa: CASSKETGGTEAFF; cdr3_nt: TGTGCCAGCAGCAAGGAGACAGGGGGCACTGAAGCTTTCTTT
clone_size: many; j_call: TRBJ2-1; d_call: NA; v_call: TRBV7-9; cdr3_aa: CASSAAYNEQFF; cdr3_nt: TGTGCCAGCAGCGCTGCCTACAATGAGCAGTTCTTC
clone_size: many; j_call: TRBJ1-6; d_call: NA; v_call: TRBV20-1; cdr3_aa: CSAAGAVDSPLHF; cdr3_nt: TGCAGTGCAGCCGGGGCCGTAGATTCACCCCTCCACTTT
clone_size: many; j_call: TRBJ2-1; d_call: NA; v_call: TRBV14; cdr3_aa: CASSPNRYSYNEQFF; cdr3_nt: TGTGCCAGCAGCCCAAACAGGTACTCCTACAATGAGCAGTTCTTC
clone_size: many; j_call: TRBJ2-5; d_call: NA; v_call: TRBV5-1; cdr3_aa: CASSPGGVVETQYF; cdr3_nt: TGCGCCAGCAGCCCCGGGGGCGTTGTAGAGACCCAGTACTTC
clone_size: many; j_call: TRBJ1-2; d_call: TRBD1; v_call: TRBV4-2; cdr3_aa: CASSPGTGLDGYTF; cdr3_nt: TGTGCCAGCAGCCCCGGGACAGGGCTTGATGGCTACACCTTC
clone_size: many; j_call: TRBJ2-7; d_call: TRBD1; v_call: TRBV11-2; cdr3_aa: CASSRNRGPTYEQYF; cdr3_nt: TGTGCCAGCAGCCGTAACAGGGGACCGACTTACGAGCAGTACTTC
clone_size: many; j_call: TRBJ2-3; d_call: NA; v_call: TRBV7-9; cdr3_aa: CASTTRGNTDTQYF; cdr3_nt: TGTGCCAGCACCACGAGGGGGAACACAGATACGCAGTATTTT
clone_size: many; j_call: TRBJ2-3; d_call: NA; v_call: TRBV11-2; cdr3_aa: CASSLVGMAADTQYF; cdr3_nt: TGTGCCAGCAGCTTAGTGGGTATGGCGGCAGATACGCAGTATTTT
clone_size: many; j_call: TRBJ1-1; d_call: NA; v_call: TRBV20-1; cdr3_aa: CSALRGGNTEAFF; cdr3_nt: TGCAGTGCCCTCAGGGGAGGGAACACTGAAGCTTTCTTT
clone_size: many; j_call: TRBJ2-7; d_call: NA; v_call: TRBV5-1; cdr3_aa: CASSLPASYEQYF; cdr3_nt: TGCGCCAGCAGCTTGCCTGCTTCCTACGAGCAGTACTTC
clone_size: many; j_call: TRBJ1-5; d_call: NA; v_call: TRBV20-1; cdr3_aa: CSARAPRGDLGNQPQHF; cdr3_nt: TGCAGTGCTCGAGCTCCTCGGGGGGATTTAGGCAATCAGCCCCAGCATTTT
clone_size: many; j_call: TRBJ1-3; d_call: NA; v_call: TRBV24-1; cdr3_aa: CATSVDGNTIYF; cdr3_nt: TGTGCCACCAGTGTGGATGGAAACACCATATATTTT
clone_size: many; j_call: TRBJ2-3; d_call: NA; v_call: TRBV29-1; cdr3_aa: CSVELPRGRDTQYF; cdr3_nt: TGCAGCGTTGAACTACCCAGAGGGAGGGATACGCAGTATTTT
clone_size: many; j_call: TRBJ2-7; d_call: TRBD2; v_call: TRBV20-1; cdr3_aa: CSARLAGGTYEQYF; cdr3_nt: TGCAGTGCTAGACTAGCGGGGGGTACCTACGAGCAGTACTTC
clone_size: many; j_call: TRBJ1-1; d_call: NA; v_call: TRBV20-1; cdr3_aa: CSARGIAEAFF; cdr3_nt: TGCAGTGCTAGGGGGATCGCTGAAGCTTTCTTT
clone_size: many; j_call: TRBJ1-5; d_call: NA; v_call: TRBV29-1; cdr3_aa: CSVEEPAGGGEGNQPQHF; cdr3_nt: TGCAGCGTTGAAGAGCCCGCCGGAGGGGGGGAGGGCAATCAGCCCCAGCATTTT
clone_size: few; j_call: TRBJ2-7; d_call: NA; v_call: TRBV18; cdr3_aa: CASSPTEGEQYF; cdr3_nt: TGTGCCAGCTCACCAACGGAGGGGGAGCAGTACTTC
clone_size: NA; j_call: TRBJ2-7; d_call: NA; v_call: TRBV15; cdr3_aa: CATSSQEGREYEQYF; cdr3_nt: TGTGCCACCAGCAGCCAAGAGGGCCGGGAGTACGAGCAGTACTTC
clone_size: many; j_call: TRBJ2-7; d_call: NA; v_call: TRBV11-2; cdr3_aa: CASSFNRYYEQYF; cdr3_nt: TGTGCCAGCAGCTTTAACAGGTACTACGAGCAGTACTTC
clone_size: many; j_call: TRBJ2-1; d_call: NA; v_call: TRBV5-5; cdr3_aa: CASSPYDEQFF; cdr3_nt: TGTGCCAGCAGCCCTTACGATGAGCAGTTCTTC
clone_size: many; j_call: TRBJ2-1; d_call: TRBD2; v_call: TRBV12-3/TRBV12-4; cdr3_aa: CASSPAGGPYNEQFF; cdr3_nt: TGTGCCAGCAGTCCCGCGGGGGGCCCCTACAATGAGCAGTTCTTC
clone_size: many; j_call: TRBJ1-2; d_call: NA; v_call: TRBV19; cdr3_aa: CASSIGRTSANYGYTF; cdr3_nt: TGTGCCAGTAGTATAGGAAGGACATCGGCTAACTATGGCTACACCTTC
clone_size: many; j_call: TRBJ2-6; d_call: NA; v_call: TRBV6-5; cdr3_aa: CASSLASGANVLTF; cdr3_nt: TGTGCCAGCAGTCTAGCGTCTGGGGCCAACGTCCTGACTTTC
clone_size: many; j_call: TRBJ1-5; d_call: NA; v_call: TRBV15; cdr3_aa: CATSRDLRQPQHF; cdr3_nt: TGTGCCACCAGCAGAGATTTAAGACAGCCCCAGCATTTT
clone_size: many; j_call: TRBJ2-1; d_call: NA; v_call: TRBV20-1; cdr3_aa: CSASPREEQFF; cdr3_nt: TGCAGTGCTAGCCCCCGAGAAGAGCAGTTCTTC
clone_size: many; j_call: TRBJ1-4; d_call: TRBD1; v_call: TRBV7-9; cdr3_aa: CASSHSTGEEKLFF; cdr3_nt: TGTGCCAGCAGCCACTCAACAGGGGAGGAAAAACTGTTTTTT
clone_size: many; j_call: TRBJ1-1; d_call: NA; v_call: TRBV5-1; cdr3_aa: CASSWAENTEAFF; cdr3_nt: TGCGCCAGCAGCTGGGCAGAGAACACTGAAGCTTTCTTT
clone_size: medium-sized; j_call: TRBJ1-6; d_call: NA; v_call: TRBV6-5; cdr3_aa: CATSTLDGYNSPLHF; cdr3_nt: TGTGCCACCTCGACCCTGGACGGCTATAATTCACCCCTCCACTTT
clone_size: many; j_call: TRBJ1-6; d_call: NA; v_call: TRBV18; cdr3_aa: CASSPDTHSPLHF; cdr3_nt: TGTGCCAGCTCACCAGATACCCATTCACCCCTCCACTTT
clone_size: many; j_call: TRBJ2-3; d_call: TRBD1; v_call: TRBV5-1; cdr3_aa: CASSGGQETDTQYF; cdr3_nt: TGCGCCAGCAGCGGCGGACAGGAGACAGATACGCAGTATTTT
clone_size: many; j_call: TRBJ2-5; d_call: NA; v_call: TRBV6-6; cdr3_aa: CASRRGWRGTQYF; cdr3_nt: TGTGCCAGCAGACGCGGTTGGCGGGGGACCCAGTACTTC
clone_size: few; j_call: TRBJ2-2; d_call: NA; v_call: TRBV10-3; cdr3_aa: CAIKVPGGELFF; cdr3_nt: TGTGCCATCAAGGTCCCCGGGGGGGAGCTGTTTTTT
clone_size: NA; j_call: TRBJ2-7; d_call: NA; v_call: TRBV2; cdr3_aa: CASSVDLSYEQYF; cdr3_nt: TGTGCCAGCAGTGTCGACCTTTCCTACGAGCAGTACTTC
clone_size: many; j_call: TRBJ2-3; d_call: TRBD1; v_call: TRBV6-5; cdr3_aa: CASSPYRGEGTDTQYF; cdr3_nt: TGTGCCAGCAGTCCGTACAGGGGTGAGGGCACAGATACGCAGTATTTT
clone_size: many; j_call: TRBJ2-1; d_call: TRBD2; v_call: TRBV5-1; cdr3_aa: CASSSLSGGGYNEQFF; cdr3_nt: TGCGCCAGCAGCTCCCTTAGCGGGGGGGGTTACAATGAGCAGTTCTTC
clone_size: many; j_call: TRBJ1-5; d_call: NA; v_call: TRBV20-1; cdr3_aa: CSASARGNQPQHF; cdr3_nt: TGCAGTGCTAGCGCCCGGGGCAATCAGCCCCAGCATTTT
clone_size: many; j_call: TRBJ1-6; d_call: NA; v_call: TRBV3-1; cdr3_aa: CASSQRGWRSPLHF; cdr3_nt: TGTGCCAGCAGCCAAAGGGGGTGGCGATCACCCCTCCACTTT
clone_size: many; j_call: TRBJ1-4; d_call: NA; v_call: TRBV7-9; cdr3_aa: CASSLIGGTNEKLFF; cdr3_nt: TGTGCCAGCAGCTTAATCGGGGGTACTAATGAAAAACTGTTTTTT
clone_size: many; j_call: TRBJ1-1; d_call: TRBD1; v_call: TRBV5-1; cdr3_aa: CASSLRDRGQSEAFF; cdr3_nt: TGCGCCAGCAGCTTGAGGGACAGGGGGCAGAGTGAAGCTTTCTTT
clone_size: many; j_call: TRBJ2-2; d_call: NA; v_call: TRBV6-5; cdr3_aa: CASRGTGELFF; cdr3_nt: TGTGCCAGCCGCGGGACCGGGGAGCTGTTTTTT
clone_size: many; j_call: TRBJ2-3; d_call: NA; v_call: TRBV5-1; cdr3_aa: CASSLEANTDTQYF; cdr3_nt: TGCGCCAGCAGCTTGGAAGCTAACACAGATACGCAGTATTTT
clone_size: many; j_call: TRBJ2-1; d_call: TRBD2; v_call: TRBV5-1; cdr3_aa: CASSSTRTSGGNNEQFF; cdr3_nt: TGCGCCAGCAGCTCTACTCGGACTAGCGGGGGAAACAATGAGCAGTTCTTC
clone_size: many; j_call: TRBJ1-2; d_call: NA; v_call: TRBV7-2; cdr3_aa: CASSLALRNYGYTF; cdr3_nt: TGTGCCAGCAGCCTAGCATTGAGGAACTATGGCTACACCTTC
clone_size: many; j_call: TRBJ1-5; d_call: NA; v_call: TRBV21-1; cdr3_aa: CASSIRAKQGACQPQHF; cdr3_nt: TGTGCCAGCAGCATCCGCGCAAAACAGGGGGCTTGTCAGCCCCAGCATTTT
clone_size: many; j_call: TRBJ1-1; d_call: NA; v_call: TRBV5-1; cdr3_aa: CASSLVLSTEAFF; cdr3_nt: TGCGCCAGCAGCTTGGTTCTGAGCACTGAAGCTTTCTTT
clone_size: many; j_call: TRBJ2-3; d_call: NA; v_call: TRBV2; cdr3_aa: CASSESMDTQYF; cdr3_nt: TGTGCCAGCAGTGAAAGTATGGATACGCAGTATTTT
clone_size: many; j_call: TRBJ1-5; d_call: NA; v_call: TRBV20-1; cdr3_aa: CSARDGKALNQPQHF; cdr3_nt: TGCAGTGCTAGAGATGGAAAGGCGCTCAATCAGCCCCAGCATTTT
clone_size: many; j_call: TRBJ2-3; d_call: NA; v_call: TRBV6-1; cdr3_aa: CASSERPADTQYF; cdr3_nt: TGTGCCAGCAGTGAACGTCCCGCAGATACGCAGTATTTT
clone_size: many; j_call: TRBJ1-4; d_call: NA; v_call: TRBV5-1; cdr3_aa: CASSLRGMANEKLFF; cdr3_nt: TGCGCCAGCAGCTTGAGGGGTATGGCTAATGAAAAACTGTTTTTT
clone_size: many; j_call: TRBJ1-1; d_call: NA; v_call: TRBV5-1; cdr3_aa: CASSHRRGSLHTEAFF; cdr3_nt: TGCGCCAGCAGCCACCGTAGGGGCAGCCTTCACACTGAAGCTTTCTTT
clone_size: many; j_call: TRBJ2-5; d_call: TRBD1; v_call: TRBV27; cdr3_aa: CASRRDSQETQYF; cdr3_nt: TGTGCCAGCAGACGGGACAGTCAAGAGACCCAGTACTTC
clone_size: NA; j_call: TRBJ1-2; d_call: NA; v_call: TRBV7-2; cdr3_aa: CASSLVRGSGYTF; cdr3_nt: TGTGCCAGCAGCTTAGTCAGGGGTTCTGGCTACACCTTC
clone_size: many; j_call: TRBJ2-7; d_call: NA; v_call: TRBV12-3/TRBV12-4; cdr3_aa: CASSSISGLLPYEQYF; cdr3_nt: TGTGCCAGCAGTTCTATAAGTGGTCTGCTCCCCTACGAGCAGTACTTC